What follows is one TCR beta chain and its context. Its matching antigen is unknown. Germline V CDR1 and CDR2: SGHAT, FQNNGV. CDR3 length: 11 amino acids. Trimming took 4 bases from V and 9 from J, leaving 9 bases between them. These data come from a study of siplizumab effects on memory and regulatory T cells. Broader study findings: Under siplizumab, alloreactive sequences traced to unstimulated CD4+ memory cells were significantly reduced.

Method: immunoSEQ multiplex PCR; TCRdb's copy keeps in-frame clones and lacks some. The sample includes about 99,000 clones, 93% of them seen just once. The sequence was collected from a human donor in good health. The specimen sequenced was Tregs sorted from blood. V is TRBV11-2 and J is TRBJ2-5, with D maybe TRBD2 (5 bases). Here the CDR3 reads CASSSMGAQYF. Here the CDR3 DNA reads TGTGCCAGCAGCTCTATGGGAGCCCAGTACTTC.